The 18 T cell receptor beta chains below all came from one sample that was sequenced in a study of memory CD4+ T cells and cytomegalovirus serostatus. Method: immunoSEQ multiplex PCR; TCRdb's copy keeps in-frame clones and lacks some. The table has 70,000 or so clones, under 80% seen once; the top ten hold about 2.5%. Single viable CD3+CD4+CD8-CD45RO+ cells were sorted as the memory CD4+ T cells. What was sequenced was memory CD4+ T cells from blood. The receptor source for this set is an adult in good health and CMV-seropositive.

This clone was detected only once. The chain employs TRBV6-6 and TRBJ2-7; D might be TRBD1 (6 bases). V was pared by 2 bases and J by 2 bases, with 10 bases between. This CDR3 is built from 14 residues. Germline V CDR1 and CDR2: MNHNY, SVGAGI (reference sequence). This chain's CDR3 is CASSYQTGAYEQYV. Here the CDR3 DNA reads TGTGCCAGCAGTTACCAGACAGGCGCCTACGAGCAGTACGTC.

CDR3 residues: CASSGLVATDTQYF. The CDR3 nucleotides are TGTGCCAGCTCCGGACTAGTGGCAACAGATACGCAGTATTTT. This chain joins TRBV11-3 and TRBJ2-3; TRBD2 matches at 7 bases. The CDR3 has 14 residues. Per the germline V gene, CDR1 is SGHNT and CDR2 is YENEEA. The ends lost 8 bases at V and 3 bases at J; junction bases unmatched: 8.

V usage is TRBV30 and J usage is TRBJ2-7, with TRBD2 identical over 9 bases. V trimming: 3 bases; J trimming: 6 bases; junction bases outside the gene matches: 9. Germline V CDR1 and CDR2: GTSNPN, SVGIG (reference sequence). The CDR3 is made up of 14 amino acids. CDR3 amino acids: CAWRNAGGIGEQYV. As DNA, the CDR3 is TGTGCCTGGAGGAATGCGGGAGGGATTGGCGAGCAGTACGTC.

In its sample, this clone was seen a few times. The chain couples TRBV19 to TRBJ1-1; D unresolved. The germline V and J ends were trimmed by 3 bases and 0 bases, with 14 bases remaining between them. Germline values: CDR1 LNHDA, CDR2 SQIVND (reference sequence). The CDR3 runs to 16 residues. The CDR3 protein is CASSILRPDMNTEAFF. The CDR3 nucleotides are TGTGCCAGTAGTATTTTGCGGCCCGACATGAACACTGAAGCTTTCTTT. The full variable domain, its missing parts supplied by reference TRBV19 and TRBJ1-1, is DGGITQSPKYLFRKEGQNVTLSCEQNLNHDAMYWYRQDPGQGLRLIYYSQIVNDFQKGDIAEGYSVSREKKESFPLTVTSAQKNPTAFYLCASSILRPDMNTEAFFGQGTRLTVV.

The rearrangement uses TRBV19 and TRBJ2-5; 8 bases map to TRBD1. The V gene end was trimmed by 3 bases and the J gene end by 1 base; junction bases not matched to a gene: 7. CDR1 is LNHDA and CDR2 is SQIVND in the germline V gene (reference sequence). The CDR3 runs 16 residues. In DNA, the CDR3 is TGTGCCAGTAGTATTAATTATGACAGGGGCCAAGAGACCCAGTACTTC. This codes for CASSINYDRGQETQYF.

The rearrangement joins TRBV7-9 to TRBJ2-7, with 7 nucleotides matching TRBD1. The V gene's germline CDR1 is SEHNR and CDR2 FQNEAQ (reference sequence). The CDR3 loop spans 12 amino acids. The V gene end was trimmed by 5 bases and the J gene end by 10 bases; junction bases not matched to a gene: 8. The DNA of the CDR3 is TGTGCCAGCAGCATAGGGACAGAAAAACAGTACTTC. This sequence encodes CASSIGTEKQYF.

The gene calls are TRBV4-2 and TRBJ2-1; no definite D call. The germline gives CDR1 LGHNA, CDR2 YNFKEQ. V dropped 2 bases and J dropped 7 bases, with 6 bases sitting between them. The CDR3 is 12 amino acids. Here the CDR3 DNA reads TGTGCCAGCAGCCAAATGAGGAATGAGCAGTTCTTC. It yields the protein CASSQMRNEQFF.

The chain combines TRBV30 with TRBJ2-1; possibly TRBD1 or TRBD2 for D (5 bases each). Per the germline V gene, CDR1 is GTSNPN and CDR2 is SVGIG (reference sequence). This CDR3 region has 11 residues. Deletions cut 3 bases from V and 9 bases from J, with 9 bases between. CDR3 loop: CAWSGAGEQFF. In nucleotides, the CDR3 is TGTGCCTGGAGCGGGGCCGGTGAGCAGTTCTTC. The full variable domain, in which reference TRBV30 and TRBJ2-1 provide the parts outside the CDR3, is SQTIHQWPATLVQPVGSPLSLECTVEGTSNPNLYWYRQAAGRGLQLLFYSVGIGQISSEVPQNLSASRPQDRQFILSSKKLLLSDSGFYLCAWSGAGEQFFGPGTRLTVL.

This chain links TRBV7-9 with TRBJ2-7; D perhaps matches TRBD1 (6 bases). Germline-derived CDR1 and CDR2 are SEHNR and FQNEAQ (reference sequence). The ends were cut back, 5 bases at V and 4 bases at J, with 15 bases in the middle. This CDR3 is built from 14 residues. The DNA of the CDR3 is TGTGCCAGCAGCGGGGGCGGCAGGGCTTACGAGCAGTACTTC. It yields the protein CASSGGGRAYEQYF.

The chain combines TRBV5-6 with TRBJ1-1; D not resolved. The germline V gene has CDR1 SGHDT and CDR2 YYEEEE. Trimming took 0 bases from V and 4 from J, leaving 13 bases between them. CDR3 size: 15 residues. CDR3 sequence reads: CASSLDARGFTEAFF. The CDR3 nucleotides read TGTGCCAGCAGCTTGGATGCTCGTGGATTCACTGAAGCTTTCTTT.

This clone was picked up a small number of times. This chain connects TRBV29-1 to TRBJ1-1; D unclear. Looked up from germline, CDR1 is SQVTM and CDR2 is ANQGSEA. The CDR3 has 13 amino acids. V gave up 7 bases and J gave up 0 bases, with 12 bases separating them. CDR3 region: CSGSQSMNTEAFF. CDR3 nucleotide sequence: TGCAGCGGTTCACAGTCCATGAACACTGAAGCTTTCTTT.

The count of this clone is one. The genes are TRBV5-1 and TRBJ1-1; D is unclear. This CDR3 is 14 amino acids long. V gave up 5 bases and J gave up 2 bases, with 13 bases separating them. CDR1 and CDR2 (germline): SGHRS, YFSETQ. This CDR3 is CASSPGSSNTEAFF. CDR3 in DNA: TGCGCCAGCAGTCCGGGATCCTCAAACACTGAAGCTTTCTTT.

The chain uses TRBV30 and TRBJ1-1; D possibly corresponds to TRBD1 (5 bases). Germline assignment: CDR1 GTSNPN and CDR2 SVGIG (reference sequence). The V and J ends lost 3 bases and 1 base respectively, with 12 bases between them. The CDR3 has 14 amino acids. CDR3 sequence: CAWRGDVGNTEAFF. The CDR3 nucleotides are TGTGCCTGGAGGGGGGATGTGGGGAACACTGAAGCTTTCTTT. Full variable domain (outside the CDR3, taken from reference TRBV30 and TRBJ1-1): SQTIHQWPATLVQPVGSPLSLECTVEGTSNPNLYWYRQAAGRGLQLLFYSVGIGQISSEVPQNLSASRPQDRQFILSSKKLLLSDSGFYLCAWRGDVGNTEAFFGQGTRLTVV.

The chain has TRBV2 and TRBJ1-1; D is unresolved. The V end was cut by 1 base, the J end by 0 bases, with 9 bases between. The CDR3 sequence is 15 residues long. Germline loops: CDR1 SNHLY, CDR2 FYNNEI. This chain's CDR3 is CASSEVGNMNTEAFF. CDR3 bases: TGTGCCAGCAGTGAAGTGGGGAACATGAACACTGAAGCTTTCTTT.

This clone was detected only once. V gene TRBV5-1 combines with J gene TRBJ2-2; D gene unclear. Germline CDR1 and CDR2: SGHRS and YFSETQ. The CDR3 contains 14 residues. V lost 0 bases to trimming and J lost 5 bases, with 8 bases between them. This chain's CDR3 is CASSLAGVTGELFF. CDR3 DNA sequence: TGCGCCAGCAGCTTGGCCGGAGTGACCGGGGAGCTGTTTTTT.

The chain uses TRBV11-2 and TRBJ1-5; D may be TRBD1 (6 bases). Trimming removed 5 bases from V and 2 bases from J, with 7 bases in between. Looked up from germline, CDR1 is SGHAT and CDR2 is FQNNGV. The CDR3 extends over 13 amino acids. The CDR3: CASSEGGNQPQHF. The CDR3 region has the DNA TGTGCCAGCAGCGAGGGGGGCAATCAGCCCCAGCATTTT.

J is TRBJ1-1 and V is TRBV11-2, with a possible D match to TRBD1 (6 bases). Germline lookup yields CDR1 SGHAT and CDR2 FQNNGV. The CDR3 is 13 residues long. Deletions cut 5 bases from V and 10 bases from J, with 17 bases between. This CDR3 reads CASSPSGTTRAFF. The DNA for the CDR3 is TGTGCCAGCAGCCCTTCCGGGACAACGCGAGCTTTCTTT.

The chain carries TRBV5-1 and TRBJ2-5; no firm D call. Trimming took 2 bases from V and 5 from J, leaving 13 bases between them. The germline V gene encodes CDR1 SGHRS and CDR2 YFSETQ. CDR3 length equals 14 residues. CDR3 protein: CASSFGPNGETQYF. For the CDR3, the DNA is TGCGCCAGCAGCTTCGGCCCTAATGGGGAGACCCAGTACTTC.